The subject of this entry is one TCR beta chain. Its matching antigen is unknown. CDR3 length: 18 amino acids. Germline CDR1 is MNHEY and CDR2 is SMNVEV (reference sequence). V was pared by 5 bases and J by 5 bases, with 14 bases of the junction left unmatched. This record comes from a study of T cell repertoires in cytomegalovirus infection. About the research overall: Peptides in the study included HLA-C-restricted and HLA-B-restricted CMV epitopes. Signatures in public TCR beta sequences pointed to both CMV infection and matching HLA type.

TCRdb analysed the reads with MiXCR anew, one entry per CDR3 protein. The sample contains hundreds of thousands of distinct CDR3 sequences, 30% to 35% of which appear only once. The chain joins TRBV27 to TRBJ1-5, with 11 nucleotides matching TRBD1. The specimen was cultured CD8+ T cells from PBMCs, collected from culture after CMV antigen stimulation. The TCR sequence derives from a human donor in good health (CMV status not recorded). Some clones in this sample may be carry-over from other donors' samples. CDR3 bases: TGTGCCAGCAGTCCTCTTTATGGACAGGGGGCAGGCGATCAGCCCCAGCATTTT. This gives the protein CASSPLYGQGAGDQPQHF.